The sequence of this T cell receptor beta chain was determined in a study of blood T cell repertoires in COVID-19. In the study overall: Spain, Italy and the United States supplied samples that represented acute and convalescent COVID-19.

Only in-frame clones appear in the TCRdb table, and some are missing; sequencing was by immunoSEQ multiplex PCR. The table records approximately 200,000 clones, about 81% of them present only once. V lost 5 bases, J lost 0 bases, and 15 bases stayed unmatched. Germline CDR1 and CDR2: LNHDA and SQIVND (reference sequence). This CDR3 is built from 18 residues. Followed longitudinally, the Seattle patients had been enrolled during active infection. V and J are TRBV19 and TRBJ1-2; 7 bases line up with TRBD1. The source of this sequence is a woman of 80 years or more with COVID-19, enrolled during active disease. The sequenced material came from peripheral blood. CDR3 loop: CASSASDRELLANYGYTF. The CDR3 nucleotides are TGTGCCAGTAGTGCTTCTGACAGGGAACTTTTAGCTAACTATGGCTACACCTTC.